The TCR beta chain under discussion was sequenced for a study of blood T cell repertoires in COVID-19. Study in general: PBMCs, B-cell-depleted T cells, or T cells provided the cDNA or gDNA that made up the material.

Germline-derived CDR1 and CDR2 are MNHNY and SVGAGI (reference sequence). The CDR3 has 15 residues. The V and J ends lost 4 bases and 2 bases, in that order; junction bases with no gene match: 2. Per the original data handling: Amplification with reference gene primers provided the estimates of nucleated cell counts. Only in-frame clones appear in the TCRdb table, and some are missing; sequencing was by immunoSEQ multiplex PCR. D and trimming come from the DNA, and the V and J calls and clone size come from that table. The table records roughly 170,000 clones, roughly nine tenths of them present only once.

The sample comprised peripheral blood. This TCR derives from a man between 70 and 80 years old with active or convalescent COVID-19. The chain recombines TRBV6-6 with TRBJ2-7; 13 bases map to TRBD2. The CDR3 here is CASSLTSGGTYEQYF. The CDR3 nucleotides are TGTGCCAGCAGTTTGACTAGCGGGGGGACCTACGAGCAGTACTTC.